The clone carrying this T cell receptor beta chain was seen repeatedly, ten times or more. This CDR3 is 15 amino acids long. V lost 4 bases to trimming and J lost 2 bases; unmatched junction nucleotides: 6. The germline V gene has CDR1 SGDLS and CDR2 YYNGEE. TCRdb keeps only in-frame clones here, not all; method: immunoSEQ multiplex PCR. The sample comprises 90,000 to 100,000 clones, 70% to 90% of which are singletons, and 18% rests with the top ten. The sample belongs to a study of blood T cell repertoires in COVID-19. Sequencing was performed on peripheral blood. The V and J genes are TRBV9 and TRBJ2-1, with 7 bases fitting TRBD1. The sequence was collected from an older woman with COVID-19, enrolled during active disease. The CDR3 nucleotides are TGTGCCAGCAGCTCCCGGGACAGCCCCTACAATGAGCAGTTCTTC. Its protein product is CASSSRDSPYNEQFF.